A single sample gave rise to the 10 T cell receptor beta chains below, sequenced in a study of cytomegalovirus exposure and HLA in healthy donors. PCR involved 60 Vbeta and 13 Jbeta primers. TCRdb's copy holds only in-frame clones and misses some; the assay was immunoSEQ multiplex PCR. The table records 95,000 to 150,000 clones, more than 75% of them present only once. Material for sequencing was PBMCs. Receptors were obtained from a woman aged 55-75 years in good health and CMV-seropositive.

This chain uses TRBV5-1 with TRBJ2-3; a weak D match, TRBD2 (6 bases). The germline V gene encodes CDR1 SGHRS and CDR2 YFSETQ. CDR3 size: 18 residues. Deletions cut 0 bases from V and 6 bases from J, with 23 bases between. The CDR3 DNA reads TGCGCCAGCAGCTTGGGTGTCGGGGGAGGAGGACGAGGGGATACGCAGTATTTT. Residues: CASSLGVGGGGRGDTQYF.

The chain carries TRBV7-2 and TRBJ1-3; 8 nucleotides line up with TRBD1. This CDR3 has 15 residues. Germline V gene lookup returns CDR1 SGHTA and CDR2 FQGNSA. The V segment lost 5 bases and the J segment 2 bases; nucleotides outside the gene matches: 5. The DNA of the CDR3 is TGTGCCAGCAGCGAAACAGGGGGACCTGGAAACACCATATATTTT. Residues: CASSETGGPGNTIYF.

This chain uses TRBV7-3 with TRBJ1-1; tentatively, D is TRBD1 (5 bases). The CDR3 has 15 residues. Per the germline V gene, CDR1 is SGHTA and CDR2 is FQGTGA. V lost 1 base, J lost 6 bases, and 15 bases lay in between. The CDR3 DNA follows: TGTGCCAGCAGCTTAAGGGGGGACGAGGTCTCTGAAGCTTTCTTT. Protein product: CASSLRGDEVSEAFF.

In DNA form, the CDR3 reads TGTGCCAGCAGCCGAACCCAGGGTGGGGGCACAGATACGCAGTATTTT. It yields the protein CASSRTQGGGTDTQYF. The genes are TRBV7-9 and TRBJ2-3; TRBD1 is a possible D gene (5 bases). Trimming shortened V by 5 bases and J by 1 base, and 16 bases separated the two germline ends. CDR3 length equals 16 residues. From germline, CDR1 is SEHNR and CDR2 FQNEAQ (reference sequence). Drawing the rest from reference TRBV7-9 and TRBJ2-3, the complete variable domain is DTGVSQNPRHKITKRGQNVTFRCDPISEHNRLYWYRQTLGQGPEFLTYFQNEAQLEKSRLLSDRFSAERPKGSFSTLEIQRTEQGDSAMYLCASSRTQGGGTDTQYFGPGTRLTVL.

This clone has just a few counts. The chain links TRBV6-1 to TRBJ1-1; 7 nucleotides line up with TRBD1. The germline V gene has CDR1 MNHNS and CDR2 SASEGT. V shed 7 bases and J 4 bases; nucleotides not matched to a gene: 9. The CDR3 spans 14 residues. CDR3: CASIVRGGSTEAFF. CDR3 bases: TGTGCCAGCATTGTTCGAGGGGGCAGCACTGAAGCTTTCTTT.

The table lists this clone with a few counts. The chain carries TRBV5-1 and TRBJ1-1; 7 bases align to TRBD1. The V gene's germline CDR1 is SGHRS and CDR2 YFSETQ. This CDR3 has 15 amino acids. V gave up 4 bases and J gave up 1 base; unmatched junction bases: 7. CDR3 bases: TGCGCCAGCAGCGTGTACAGGGGCCCGAACACTGAAGCTTTCTTT. This sequence encodes CASSVYRGPNTEAFF.

The V and J genes are TRBV18 and TRBJ2-5; D gene ambiguous. The end of the DNA aligns better with TRBJ2-7, so the J call may be wrong. Germline V gene data show CDR1 as KGHSH and CDR2 as LQKENI. The CDR3 spans 13 residues. The CDR3 region is CASSRPDLYEQYF. In DNA form, the CDR3 reads TGTGCCAGCTCACGTCCTGATTTATACGAGCAGTACTTC.

This chain connects TRBV29-1 to TRBJ1-5; 9 nucleotides line up with TRBD1. The V and J ends lost 6 bases and 7 bases, in that order; junction bases with no gene match: 4. The CDR3 length is 12 residues. Looked up from germline, CDR1 is SQVTM and CDR2 is ANQGSEA. CDR3 sequence: CSVLGQGQPQHF. The CDR3 DNA is TGCAGCGTCCTGGGACAGGGACAGCCCCAGCATTTT.

This rearrangement joins TRBV25-1 to TRBJ2-1; a possible D gene is TRBD2 (5 bases). The CDR3 loop spans 10 amino acids. CDR1 MGHDK and CDR2 SYGVNS come from the germline V gene. Trimming left V 5 bases short and J 12 bases short, with 8 bases between. CDR3 in DNA: TGTGCCAGCAGTCCCCGGGGGCAGTTCTTC. The encoded protein is CASSPRGQFF.

This rearrangement joins TRBV7-8 to TRBJ2-1; D not resolved. The CDR3 is 11 amino acids. Trimming took off 3 bases at V and 8 bases at J, with 5 bases between the two ends. Germline V gives CDR1 SGHVS, CDR2 FQNEAQ. CDR3 sequence: CASSFQDEQFF. The CDR3 DNA sequence: TGTGCCAGCAGCTTTCAGGATGAGCAGTTCTTC. Based on the CDR3 plus reference TRBV7-8 and TRBJ2-1, the full variable domain is GAGVSQSPRYKVAKRGQDVALRCDPISGHVSLFWYQQALGQGPEFLTYFQNEAQLDKSGLPSDRFFAERPEGSVSTLKIQRTQQEDSAVYLCASSFQDEQFFGPGTRLTVL.